This TCR beta chain was documented in a study of graft-versus-host responses after intestinal transplantation. Looking at the study overall: Every recipient underwent anti-thymocyte globulin induction, then tacrolimus and steroids for two to three years.

On this clone itself: Its antigen is not known.

Assay: immunoSEQ multiplex PCR; the TCRdb copy retains only in-frame clones and omits some. Found here are tens of thousands of clones, around 90% of them singletons; the top ten hold 3.5% to 5%. The CDR3 is 16 amino acids. Germline CDR1 and CDR2: MNHEY and SMNVEV (reference sequence). V gave up 5 bases and J gave up 7 bases, with 18 bases separating them. J is TRBJ1-6 and V is TRBV27; D not certain. Here the sequenced sample was unstimulated CD8+ T cells sorted from spleen or lymph node cells, taken before transplant. The TCR sequence derives from a human donor who was the organ donor for an intestinal transplant. CDR3 region: CASSTGLLRLNSPLHF. The CDR3 bases are TGTGCCAGCAGTACCGGACTGCTTCGCTTAAATTCACCCCTCCACTTT.